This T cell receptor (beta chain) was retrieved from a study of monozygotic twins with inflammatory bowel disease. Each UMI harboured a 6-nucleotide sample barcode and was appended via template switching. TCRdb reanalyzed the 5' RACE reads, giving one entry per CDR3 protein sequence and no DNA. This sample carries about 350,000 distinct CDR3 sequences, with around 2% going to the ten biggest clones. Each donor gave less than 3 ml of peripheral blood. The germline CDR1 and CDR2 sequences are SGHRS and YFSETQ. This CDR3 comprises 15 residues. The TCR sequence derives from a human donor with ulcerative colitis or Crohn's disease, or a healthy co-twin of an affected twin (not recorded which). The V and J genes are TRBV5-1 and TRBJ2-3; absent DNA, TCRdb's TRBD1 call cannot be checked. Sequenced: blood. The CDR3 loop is CASSWGQGDTDTQYF.